The source of this T cell receptor beta chain is a study of blood T cell repertoires in COVID-19. Whole-study context: COVID-19 samples collected from the United States, Italy and Spain covered acute and convalescent phases.

Study processing details: The assay estimated nucleated cells by amplifying reference gene primers. The table came from immunoSEQ multiplex PCR; TCRdb's copy has only in-frame clones and leaves some out. V, J and clone size were drawn from that table, and D and trimming were deduced from the DNA. The sample consists of approximately 190,000 clones, roughly 79% of them appearing once. The V end lost 3 bases, the J end lost 6 bases, and 5 bases lay between the germline ends. The CDR3 is made up of 11 amino acids. CDR1 is GTSNPN and CDR2 is SVGIG in the germline V gene (reference sequence). The receptor was isolated from a human donor with acute or convalescent COVID-19. The donor label of this sample is uncertain. The sequenced material came from peripheral blood. The chain carries TRBV30 and TRBJ1-4, with a possible D match to TRBD1 (5 bases). The DNA for the CDR3 is TGTGCCTGGAGCAGGGATGAAAAACTGTTTTTT. Amino acid sequence: CAWSRDEKLFF. Combining the CDR3 with reference TRBV30 and TRBJ1-4 gives the whole variable domain SQTIHQWPATLVQPVGSPLSLECTVEGTSNPNLYWYRQAAGRGLQLLFYSVGIGQISSEVPQNLSASRPQDRQFILSSKKLLLSDSGFYLCAWSRDEKLFFGSGTQLSVL.